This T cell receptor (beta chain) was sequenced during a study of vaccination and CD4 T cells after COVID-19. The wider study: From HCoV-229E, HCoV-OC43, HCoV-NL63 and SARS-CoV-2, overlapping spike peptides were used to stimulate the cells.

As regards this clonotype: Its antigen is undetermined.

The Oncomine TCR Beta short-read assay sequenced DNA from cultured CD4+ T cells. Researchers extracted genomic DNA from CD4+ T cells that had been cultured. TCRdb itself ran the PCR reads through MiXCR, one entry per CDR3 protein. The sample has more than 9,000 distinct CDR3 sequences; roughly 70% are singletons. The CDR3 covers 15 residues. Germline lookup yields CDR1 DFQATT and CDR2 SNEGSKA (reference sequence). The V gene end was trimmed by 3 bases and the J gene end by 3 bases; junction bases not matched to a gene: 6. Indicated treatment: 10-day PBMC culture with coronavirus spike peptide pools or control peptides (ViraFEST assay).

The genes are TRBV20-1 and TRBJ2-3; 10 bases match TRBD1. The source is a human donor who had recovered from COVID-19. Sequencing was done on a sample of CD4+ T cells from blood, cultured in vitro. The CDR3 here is CSASAGQGDTDTQYF. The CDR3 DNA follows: TGCAGTGCTAGCGCTGGACAGGGGGATACAGATACGCAGTATTTT.